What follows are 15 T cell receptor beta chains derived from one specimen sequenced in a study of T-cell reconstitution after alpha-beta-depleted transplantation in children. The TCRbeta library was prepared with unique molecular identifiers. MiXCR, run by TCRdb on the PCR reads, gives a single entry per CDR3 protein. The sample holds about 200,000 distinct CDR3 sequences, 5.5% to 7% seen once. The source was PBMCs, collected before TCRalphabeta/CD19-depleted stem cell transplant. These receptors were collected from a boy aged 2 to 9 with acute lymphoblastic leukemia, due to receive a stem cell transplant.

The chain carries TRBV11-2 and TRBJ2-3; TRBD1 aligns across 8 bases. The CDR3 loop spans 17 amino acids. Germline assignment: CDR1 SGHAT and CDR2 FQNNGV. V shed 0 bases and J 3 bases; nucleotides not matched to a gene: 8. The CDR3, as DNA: TGTGCCAGCAGCTTAGAGGACAGGGTTTTGGGAACAGATACGCAGTATTTT. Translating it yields CASSLEDRVLGTDTQYF.

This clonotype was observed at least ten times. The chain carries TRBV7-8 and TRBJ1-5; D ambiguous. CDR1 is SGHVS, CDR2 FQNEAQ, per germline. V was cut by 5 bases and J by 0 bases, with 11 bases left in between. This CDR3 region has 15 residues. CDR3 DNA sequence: TGTGCCAGCAGCCACCACGACGGTAGCAATCAGCCCCAGCATTTT. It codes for CASSHHDGSNQPQHF.

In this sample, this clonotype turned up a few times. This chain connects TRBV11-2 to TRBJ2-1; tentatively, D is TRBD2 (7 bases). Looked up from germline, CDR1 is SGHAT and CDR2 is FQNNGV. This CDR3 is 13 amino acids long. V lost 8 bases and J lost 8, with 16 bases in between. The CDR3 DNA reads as TGTGCCAGCTCTAGGGGGGGGCGGGATGAGCAGTTCTTC. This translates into CASSRGGRDEQFF.

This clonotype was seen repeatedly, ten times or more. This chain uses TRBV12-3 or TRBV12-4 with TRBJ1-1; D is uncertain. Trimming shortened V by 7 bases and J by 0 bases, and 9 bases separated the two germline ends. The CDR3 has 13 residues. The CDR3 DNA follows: TGTGCCAGCACCACATTAATGAACACTGAAGCTTTCTTT. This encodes CASTTLMNTEAFF.

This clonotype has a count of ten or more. The CDR3 sequence: CSARGSSGRPYNEQFF. The CDR3 region has the DNA TGCAGTGCTAGAGGTTCTAGCGGGAGGCCCTACAATGAGCAGTTCTTC. The chain links TRBV20-1 to TRBJ2-1; TRBD2 aligns across 11 bases. This CDR3 is 16 amino acids long. From germline, CDR1 is DFQATT and CDR2 SNEGSKA (reference sequence). J lost 2 bases, V lost 1 base, and 4 bases had no gene match.

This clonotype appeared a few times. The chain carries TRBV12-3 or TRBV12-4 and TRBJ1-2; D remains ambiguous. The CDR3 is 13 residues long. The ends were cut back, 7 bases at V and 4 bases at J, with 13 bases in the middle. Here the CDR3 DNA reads TGTGCCAGCACCCCGGATTCACTCTATGGCTACACCTTC. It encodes CASTPDSLYGYTF.

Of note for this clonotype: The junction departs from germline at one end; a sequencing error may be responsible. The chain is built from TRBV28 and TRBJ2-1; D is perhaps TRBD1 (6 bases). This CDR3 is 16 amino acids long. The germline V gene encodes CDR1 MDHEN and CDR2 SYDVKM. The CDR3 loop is CVSSLHRTAPYNEQFF. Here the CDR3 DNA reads TGTGTCAGCAGTTTACACAGGACAGCCCCCTACAATGAGCAGTTCTTC. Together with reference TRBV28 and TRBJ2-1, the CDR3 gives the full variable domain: DVKVTQSSRYLVKRTGEKVFLECVQDMDHENMFWYRQDPGLGLRLIYFSYDVKMKEKGDIPEGYSVSREKKERFSLILESASTNQTSMYLCVSSLHRTAPYNEQFFGPGTRLTVL.

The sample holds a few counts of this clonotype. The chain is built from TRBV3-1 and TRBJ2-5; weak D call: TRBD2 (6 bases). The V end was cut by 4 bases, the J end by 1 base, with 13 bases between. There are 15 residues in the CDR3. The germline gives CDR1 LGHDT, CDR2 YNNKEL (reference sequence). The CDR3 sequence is CASSRGAGFQETQYF. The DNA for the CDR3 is TGTGCCAGCAGCCGAGGGGCGGGGTTCCAAGAGACCCAGTACTTC.

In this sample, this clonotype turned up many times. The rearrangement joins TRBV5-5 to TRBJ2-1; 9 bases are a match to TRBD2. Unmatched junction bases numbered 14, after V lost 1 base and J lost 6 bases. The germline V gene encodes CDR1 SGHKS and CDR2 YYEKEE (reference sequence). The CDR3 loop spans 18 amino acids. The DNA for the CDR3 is TGTGCCAGCAGCTTGAGGCCCCCTTTAGCGGGAGTGTTCAATGAGCAGTTCTTC. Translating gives CASSLRPPLAGVFNEQFF.

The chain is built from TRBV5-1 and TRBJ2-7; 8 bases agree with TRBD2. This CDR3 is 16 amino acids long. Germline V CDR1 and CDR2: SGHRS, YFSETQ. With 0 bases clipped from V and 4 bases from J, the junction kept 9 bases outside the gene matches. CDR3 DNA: TGCGCCAGCAGCTTGGCCGAACCCGGCGGGGGGTACGAGCAGTACTTC. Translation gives CASSLAEPGGGYEQYF.

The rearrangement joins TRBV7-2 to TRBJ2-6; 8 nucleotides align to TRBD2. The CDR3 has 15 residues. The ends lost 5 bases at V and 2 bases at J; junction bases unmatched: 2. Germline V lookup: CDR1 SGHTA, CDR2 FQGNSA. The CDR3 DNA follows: TGTGCCAGCAGCCGGGGGGGGGCTGGGGCCAACGTCCTGACTTTC. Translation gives CASSRGGAGANVLTF.

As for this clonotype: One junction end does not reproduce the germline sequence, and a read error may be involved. Here the CDR3 reads CASSLGGVIHEQCF. Here the CDR3 DNA reads TGTGCCAGCAGCTTAGGCGGGGTGATCCACGAGCAGTGCTTC. The chain employs TRBV7-2 and TRBJ2-7; perhaps TRBD2 as D (6 bases). Germline CDR1 SGHTA, CDR2 FQGNSA. The length of the CDR3 is 14 residues.

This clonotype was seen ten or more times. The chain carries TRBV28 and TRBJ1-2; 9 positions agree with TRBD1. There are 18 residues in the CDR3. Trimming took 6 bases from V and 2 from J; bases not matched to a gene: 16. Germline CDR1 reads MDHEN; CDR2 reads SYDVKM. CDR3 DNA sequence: TGTGCCAGCAGACTTCGCCGGGACAGGGCTGAAGGGAACTATGGCTACACCTTC. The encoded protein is CASRLRRDRAEGNYGYTF.

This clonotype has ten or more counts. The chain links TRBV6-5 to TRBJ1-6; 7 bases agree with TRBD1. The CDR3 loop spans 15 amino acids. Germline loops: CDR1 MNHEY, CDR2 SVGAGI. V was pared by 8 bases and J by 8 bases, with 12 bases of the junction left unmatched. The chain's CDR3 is CASALEGQLDSPLHF. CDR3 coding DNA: TGTGCCAGCGCCTTAGAGGGACAGCTGGATTCACCCCTCCACTTT.

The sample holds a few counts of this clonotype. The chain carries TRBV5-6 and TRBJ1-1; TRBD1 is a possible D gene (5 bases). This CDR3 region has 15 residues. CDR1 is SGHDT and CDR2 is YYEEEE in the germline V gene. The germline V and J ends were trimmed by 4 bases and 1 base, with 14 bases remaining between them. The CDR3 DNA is TGTGCCAGCAGCGGCTACGGACATACGAACACTGAAGCTTTCTTT. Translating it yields CASSGYGHTNTEAFF.